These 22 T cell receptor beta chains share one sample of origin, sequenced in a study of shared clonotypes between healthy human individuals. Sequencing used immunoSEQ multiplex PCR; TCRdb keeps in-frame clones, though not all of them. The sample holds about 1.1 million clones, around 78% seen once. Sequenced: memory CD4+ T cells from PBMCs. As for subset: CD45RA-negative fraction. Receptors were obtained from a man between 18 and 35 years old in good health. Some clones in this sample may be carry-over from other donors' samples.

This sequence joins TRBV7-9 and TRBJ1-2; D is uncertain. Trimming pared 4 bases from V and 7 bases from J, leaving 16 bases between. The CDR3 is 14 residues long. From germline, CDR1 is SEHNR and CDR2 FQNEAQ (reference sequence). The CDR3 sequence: CASSSDRSRGGYTF. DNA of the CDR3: TGTGCCAGCAGCTCCGACCGCTCTCGCGGTGGCTACACCTTC.

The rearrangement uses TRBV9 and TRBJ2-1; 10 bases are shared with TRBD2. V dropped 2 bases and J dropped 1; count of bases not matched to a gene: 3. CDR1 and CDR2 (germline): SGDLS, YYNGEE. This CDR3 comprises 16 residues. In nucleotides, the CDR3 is TGTGCCAGCAGCGTTAGCGGGAGGAATTCCTACAATGAGCAGTTCTTC. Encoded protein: CASSVSGRNSYNEQFF.

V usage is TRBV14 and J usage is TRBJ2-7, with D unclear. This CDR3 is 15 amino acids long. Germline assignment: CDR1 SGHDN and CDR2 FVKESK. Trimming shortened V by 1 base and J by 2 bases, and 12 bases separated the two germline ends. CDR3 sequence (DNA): TGTGCCAGCAGCCAAGGTTGGCTCCCCCCCTACGAGCAGTACTTC. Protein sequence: CASSQGWLPPYEQYF.

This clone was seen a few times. CDR3 region: CASSRIEPNTEAFF. As DNA, the CDR3 is TGTGCCAGCAGTCGGATTGAACCGAACACTGAAGCTTTCTTT. The genes are TRBV28 and TRBJ1-1; D is ambiguous. The CDR3 is 14 residues long. Trimming left V 5 bases short and J 1 base short, with 11 bases between. The germline CDR1 and CDR2 sequences are MDHEN and SYDVKM.

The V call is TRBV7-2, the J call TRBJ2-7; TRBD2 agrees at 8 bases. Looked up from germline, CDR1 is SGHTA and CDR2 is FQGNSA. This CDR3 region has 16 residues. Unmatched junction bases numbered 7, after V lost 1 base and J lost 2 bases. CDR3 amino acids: CASSLVVSGTPYEQYF. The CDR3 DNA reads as TGTGCCAGCAGCTTAGTCGTTAGCGGGACCCCCTACGAGCAGTACTTC.

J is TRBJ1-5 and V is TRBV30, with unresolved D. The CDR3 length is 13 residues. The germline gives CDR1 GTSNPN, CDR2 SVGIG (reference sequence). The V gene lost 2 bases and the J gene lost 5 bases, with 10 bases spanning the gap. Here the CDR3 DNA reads TGTGCCTGGAGTCCCGGAGACCATCAGCCCCAGCATTTT. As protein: CAWSPGDHQPQHF.

CDR3 amino acids: CASSSNPARGEQYF. The DNA of the CDR3 is TGTGCCAGCAGCTCAAATCCAGCGAGGGGCGAGCAGTACTTC. The chain carries TRBV7-2 and TRBJ2-7, with D tentatively TRBD1 or TRBD2 (5 bases each). Germline V gene sequence: CDR1 SGHTA, CDR2 FQGNSA. V lost 4 bases, J lost 6 bases, and 16 bases lay in between. The CDR3 runs 14 residues.

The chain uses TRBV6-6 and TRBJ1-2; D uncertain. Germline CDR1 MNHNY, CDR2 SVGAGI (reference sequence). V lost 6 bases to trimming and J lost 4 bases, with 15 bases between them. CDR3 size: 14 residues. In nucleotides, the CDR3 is TGTGCCAGCAGCCGCGGCAGTCTGATCTATGGCTACACCTTC. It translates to CASSRGSLIYGYTF.

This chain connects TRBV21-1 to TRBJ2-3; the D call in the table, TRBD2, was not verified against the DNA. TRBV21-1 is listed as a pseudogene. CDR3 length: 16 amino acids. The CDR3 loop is CASSKSYGRAPDTQYF. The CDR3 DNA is TGTGCCAGCAGCAAGAGTTACGGGAGGGCCCCAGATACGCAGTATTTT.

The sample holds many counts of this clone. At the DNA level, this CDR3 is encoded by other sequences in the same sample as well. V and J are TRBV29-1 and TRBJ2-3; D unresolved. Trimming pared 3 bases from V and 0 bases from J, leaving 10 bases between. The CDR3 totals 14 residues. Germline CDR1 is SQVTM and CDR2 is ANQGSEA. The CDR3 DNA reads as TGCAGCGTTGATAACGGAATCAGCACAGATACGCAGTATTTT. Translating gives CSVDNGISTDTQYF.

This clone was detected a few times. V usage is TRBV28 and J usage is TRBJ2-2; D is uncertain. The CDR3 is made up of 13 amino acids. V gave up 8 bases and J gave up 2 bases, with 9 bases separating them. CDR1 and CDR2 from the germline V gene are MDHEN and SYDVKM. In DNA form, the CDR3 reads TGTGCCAGCGGAAACAGAAACACCGGGGAGCTGTTTTTT. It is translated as CASGNRNTGELFF.

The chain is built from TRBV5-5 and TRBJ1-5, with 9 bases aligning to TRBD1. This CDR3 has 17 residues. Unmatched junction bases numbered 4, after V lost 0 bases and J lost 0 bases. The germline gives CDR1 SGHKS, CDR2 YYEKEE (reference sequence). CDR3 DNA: TGTGCCAGCAGCTTGGGGACAGGGGTCAATAGCAATCAGCCCCAGCATTTT. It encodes CASSLGTGVNSNQPQHF.

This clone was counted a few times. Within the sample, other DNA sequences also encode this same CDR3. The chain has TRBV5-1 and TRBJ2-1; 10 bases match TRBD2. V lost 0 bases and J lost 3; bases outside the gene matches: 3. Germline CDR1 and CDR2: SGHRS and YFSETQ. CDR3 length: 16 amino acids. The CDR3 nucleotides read TGCGCCAGCAGCTTGGAGGCTAGCGGGAGCTACAATGAGCAGTTCTTC. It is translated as CASSLEASGSYNEQFF.

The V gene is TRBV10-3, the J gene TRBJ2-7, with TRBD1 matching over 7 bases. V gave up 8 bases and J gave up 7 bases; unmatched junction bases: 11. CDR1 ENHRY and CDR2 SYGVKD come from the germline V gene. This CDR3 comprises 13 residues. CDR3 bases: TGTGCCATCGGAGAGGGACAGCCGGGAGAGCAGTACTTC. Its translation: CAIGEGQPGEQYF.

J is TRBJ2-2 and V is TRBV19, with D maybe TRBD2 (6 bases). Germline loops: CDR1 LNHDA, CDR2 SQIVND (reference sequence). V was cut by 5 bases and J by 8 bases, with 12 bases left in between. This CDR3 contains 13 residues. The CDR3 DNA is TGTGCCAGTAGTTCCTTGGCGGGAGGGGAGCTGTTTTTT. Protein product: CASSSLAGGELFF.

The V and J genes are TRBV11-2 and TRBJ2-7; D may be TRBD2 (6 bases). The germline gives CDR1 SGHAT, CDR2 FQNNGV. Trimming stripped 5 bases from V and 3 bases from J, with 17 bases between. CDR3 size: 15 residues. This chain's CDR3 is CASSLALRDVYEQYF. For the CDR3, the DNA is TGTGCCAGCAGCCTAGCGTTGAGGGACGTCTACGAGCAGTACTTC. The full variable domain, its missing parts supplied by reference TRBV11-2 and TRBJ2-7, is EAGVAQSPRYKIIEKRQSVAFWCNPISGHATLYWYQQILGQGPKLLIQFQNNGVVDDSQLPKDRFSAERLKGVDSTLKIQPAKLEDSAVYLCASSLALRDVYEQYFGPGTRLTVT.

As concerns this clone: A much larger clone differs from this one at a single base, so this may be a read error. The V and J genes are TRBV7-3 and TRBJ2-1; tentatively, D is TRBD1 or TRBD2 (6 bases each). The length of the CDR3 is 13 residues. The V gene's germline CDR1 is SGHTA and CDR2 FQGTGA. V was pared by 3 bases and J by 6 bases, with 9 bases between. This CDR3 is CASSFGGPNEQFF. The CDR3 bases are TGTGCCAGCAGCTTCGGGGGCCCCAATGAGCAGTTCTTC.

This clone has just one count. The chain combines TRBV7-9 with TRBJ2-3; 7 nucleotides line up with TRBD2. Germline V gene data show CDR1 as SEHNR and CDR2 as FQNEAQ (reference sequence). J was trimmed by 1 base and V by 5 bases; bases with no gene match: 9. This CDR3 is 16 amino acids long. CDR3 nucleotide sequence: TGTGCCAGCAGCCCAAACCGGGACTACCGCACAGATACGCAGTATTTT. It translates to CASSPNRDYRTDTQYF.

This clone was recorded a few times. CDR3 sequence (DNA): TGTGCCAGCAGCTGGGGCTCGAGGGACACTGAAGCTTTCTTT. Protein product: CASSWGSRDTEAFF. The chain has TRBV5-6 and TRBJ1-1; tentatively, D is TRBD1 (5 bases). Germline assignment: CDR1 SGHDT and CDR2 YYEEEE. The CDR3 totals 14 residues. The ends were cut back, 3 bases at V and 3 bases at J, with 12 bases in the middle.

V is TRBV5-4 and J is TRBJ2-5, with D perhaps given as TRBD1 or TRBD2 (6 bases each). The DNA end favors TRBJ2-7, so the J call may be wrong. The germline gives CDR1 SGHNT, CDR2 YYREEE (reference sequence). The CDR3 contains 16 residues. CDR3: CASSPQGRGRRGEQYF. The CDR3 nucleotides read TGTGCCAGCAGCCCACAGGGCAGGGGACGGCGGGGCGAGCAGTACTTC.

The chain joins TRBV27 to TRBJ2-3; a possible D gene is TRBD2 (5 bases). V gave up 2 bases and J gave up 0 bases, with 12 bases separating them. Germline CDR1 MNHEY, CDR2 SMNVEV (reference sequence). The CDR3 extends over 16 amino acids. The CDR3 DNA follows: TGTGCCAGCAGTTTAGATGGCGGGTATAGCACAGATACGCAGTATTTT. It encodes CASSLDGGYSTDTQYF.

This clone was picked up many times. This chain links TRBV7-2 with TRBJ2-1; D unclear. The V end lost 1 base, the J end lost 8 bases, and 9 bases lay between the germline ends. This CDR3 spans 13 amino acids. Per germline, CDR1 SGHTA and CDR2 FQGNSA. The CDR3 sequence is CASSLDWNDEQFF. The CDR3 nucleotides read TGTGCCAGCAGCTTAGACTGGAACGATGAGCAGTTCTTC.